This entry is about one TCR beta chain. Antigen specificity is unknown. TCRdb itself ran the reads through MiXCR, one entry per CDR3 protein. The table has some 65,000 distinct CDR3 sequences, around 20% seen once. This record belongs to a study of lung T cells in sarcoidosis with Löfgren's syndrome. General observations from the study: Shared TRAV12-1 and TRBV2 CDR3 motifs were reported across several patients. TRBV2 was the preferred pairing partner of TRAV12-1, with similar CDR3s. Versus controls, Löfgren's syndrome patients reportedly showed TRAV12-1 and TRBV2 as most expanded.

Germline CDR1 SGHRS, CDR2 YFSETQ. This CDR3 has 15 residues. The trim removed 2 bases at V and 5 bases at J, leaving 7 bases unmatched. The TCR was taken from a human donor with sarcoidosis (Löfgren's syndrome or another form), or a control subject (not recorded which). Sample: CD4+ T cells from PBMCs. V gene TRBV5-1 combines with J gene TRBJ2-5; 9 nucleotides agree with TRBD1. The CDR3 bases are TGCGCCAGCAGCTTAGGTACAGGGGGCCCGGAGACCCAGTACTTC. Protein product: CASSLGTGGPETQYF.